Listed below are T cell receptor beta chains from one sample, sequenced in a study of blood T cells in healthy people across ages. TCRdb called the 5' RACE reads again in MiXCR, with one record for every CDR3 protein. The data show more than 800,000 distinct CDR3 sequences, under 55% seen once. Sequenced: blood. These receptors came from a woman aged 60-75 years in good health. The CDR3 runs from the conserved cysteine through the conserved F or W. The order of the fields is D gene, J gene, clone size, V gene, CDR3 DNA, CDR3 protein. A D gene is named only where the DNA matches it firmly. Part of the rows lack a size; the others show once, few, many or a class for expanded clones.

>TRBD2|TRBJ2-7|few|TRBV20-1
TGCAGTACCACCGTCGGGGCTAGCGGGAGTGAAGAGCAGTACTTC
CSTTVGASGSEEQYF
>TRBD1|TRBJ2-7|NA|TRBV27
TGTGCCAGCAGTTTCGTTATTTCGGACAGGGGAGTCTCCTACGAGCAGTACTTC
CASSFVISDRGVSYEQYF
>TRBD1|TRBJ1-6|few|TRBV2
TGTGCCAGTCGGGACAGCCGCAATTCACCCCTCCACTTT
CASRDSRNSPLHF
>TRBD1|TRBJ2-1|few|TRBV12-3/TRBV12-4
TGTGCCAGCAGACAGTCGGGGACAGGTCGCAATGAGCAGTTCTTC
CASRQSGTGRNEQFF
>TRBD1|TRBJ1-5|NA|TRBV30
TGTGCCTGGAGTGATGGGACAGGGGAAATTCAGCCCCAGCATTTT
CAWSDGTGEIQPQHF
>NA|TRBJ2-1|NA|TRBV9
TGTGCCAGCAGCGTAGCTAACCCCTCCAATGAGCAGTTCTTC
CASSVANPSNEQFF
>NA|TRBJ2-1|NA|TRBV28
TGTGCCATGGGGACTCCCCAAGTCGGTGAGCAGTTCTTC
CAMGTPQVGEQFF
>TRBD2|TRBJ2-5|many|TRBV5-5
TGTGCCAGCAGCTCGGGACTAAAGTACCAAGAGACCCAGTACTTC
CASSSGLKYQETQYF
>TRBD2|TRBJ2-1|few|TRBV28
TGTGCCAGCAGTTTCAGCGGGGTGCAAGGAAGTGAGCAGTTCTTC
CASSFSGVQGSEQFF
>TRBD2|TRBJ2-1|NA|TRBV29-1
TGCAGCGTTGTAAGCGGGACGGGACACAATGAGCAGTTCTTC
CSVVSGTGHNEQFF
>TRBD2|TRBJ2-3|NA|TRBV10-1
TGCGCCAGCAGTGAAGCTTGGCTAGCGGGGACAGATACGCAGTATTTT
CASSEAWLAGTDTQYF
>NA|TRBJ1-2|few|TRBV5-1
TGCGCCAGCAGTCGGGTCCTTCCCCCCGCGTTACCGACGACATATGGCTACACCTTC
CASSRVLPPALPTTYGYTF
>TRBD1|TRBJ2-7|NA|TRBV28
TGTGCCAGCAGGCAACAGGGGTCCCCCTACGAGCAGTACTTC
CASRQQGSPYEQYF
>NA|TRBJ1-2|NA|TRBV6-5
TGTGCCAGCAGGGATGACAGTAACTATGGCTACACCTTC
CASRDDSNYGYTF
>NA|TRBJ2-1|NA|TRBV2
TGTGCCAGCAGTGAGAAACTAGCCCCCTGGGATGAGCAGTTCTTC
CASSEKLAPWDEQFF
>TRBD2|TRBJ2-1|NA|TRBV11-2
TGTGCCAGCAGACTGGGACTAGCGGACAACCTTAATGAGCAGTTCTTC
CASRLGLADNLNEQFF
>NA|TRBJ2-7|few|TRBV11-2
TGTGCCAGCAGCCTTGAGGCCGACTACTCCTACGAGCAGTACTTC
CASSLEADYSYEQYF
>NA|TRBJ2-7|few|TRBV12-3/TRBV12-4
TGTGCCAGCAGTCACCGAGACCTCTCGCGATCCTACGAGCAGTACTTC
CASSHRDLSRSYEQYF
>TRBD2|TRBJ2-1|NA|TRBV7-8
TGTGCCAGCACCTCCGGGACTAGCGGGTCCTACAATGAGCAGTTCTTC
CASTSGTSGSYNEQFF
>TRBD2|TRBJ2-7|NA|TRBV2
TGTGCCAGCATGGAGCGGGAGGCCTACAATGAGCAGTACTTC
CASMEREAYNEQYF
>TRBD1|TRBJ1-2|NA|TRBV27
TGTGCCAGCAGTTTATCTCTCGGGAGGGGGCTCGACTATGGCTACACCTTC
CASSLSLGRGLDYGYTF
>TRBD1|TRBJ2-5|NA|TRBV10-2
TGCGCCAGCAGTGAGCAGGGGGCGCTCGGAGAGACCCAGTACTTC
CASSEQGALGETQYF
>NA|TRBJ2-7|NA|TRBV11-2
TGTGCCAGCAGCCCCAAAGCCGGATTCTCCTACGAGCAGTACTTC
CASSPKAGFSYEQYF
>NA|TRBJ2-7|few|TRBV27
TGTGCCAGCAGTTTACTCGGGGGTTCCGGGAGCGAGCAGTACTTC
CASSLLGGSGSEQYF
>NA|TRBJ2-1|NA|TRBV15
TGTGCCACCGGCAGAGATTTTGATGAGCAGTTCTTC
CATGRDFDEQFF
>NA|TRBJ2-5|few|TRBV2
TGTGCCAGCGGGTCCGAGACCCAGTACTTC
CASGSETQYF
>NA|TRBJ1-1|NA|TRBV6-5
TGTGCCAGCAGTTACTTCAGGGAGAGCACTGAAGCTTTCTTT
CASSYFRESTEAFF
>TRBD2|TRBJ2-1|NA|TRBV6-1
TGTGCCAGCAGCCCGGTATCCCTTAGGTCTAGCGGGGTTCGCAATGAGCAGTTCTTC
CASSPVSLRSSGVRNEQFF
>NA|TRBJ2-1|NA|TRBV29-1
TGCAGCGTTGAAGTAAGGGCAGCGACGGGTGAGCAGTTCTTC
CSVEVRAATGEQFF
>NA|TRBJ2-7|few|TRBV7-2
TGTGCCAGCAGCTTAGCCGTAGTGTCAGGGGCCTACGAGCAGTACTTC
CASSLAVVSGAYEQYF
>NA|TRBJ2-7|NA|TRBV20-1
TGCAGTGCTAGAGAGGGGGGAGCGGGGCAGTACTTC
CSAREGGAGQYF
>NA|TRBJ2-7|NA|TRBV7-6
TGTGCCAGCAGCTCCTGGGCCGGGACCTCCTACGAGCAGTACTTC
CASSSWAGTSYEQYF
>TRBD2|TRBJ2-3|few|TRBV5-4
TGTGCCAGCAGCCGCCCCGGGCCTAGCGGGAGCACAGATACGCAGTATTTT
CASSRPGPSGSTDTQYF
>NA|TRBJ2-3|NA|TRBV3-1
TGTGCCAGCAGCCCCGGGCAGGGGTCGAATACGCAGTATTTT
CASSPGQGSNTQYF
>NA|TRBJ1-5|NA|TRBV5-1
TGCGCCAGCAGCTTGGATGGGTTGAGCAAGCAGCCCCAGCATTTT
CASSLDGLSKQPQHF
>NA|TRBJ1-2|many|TRBV10-3
TGTGCCATCATTGATTCGATAGACAGCCCCTATGGCTACACCTTC
CAIIDSIDSPYGYTF